This TCR beta chain was recorded in a study of blood T cell repertoires in COVID-19. Study background: Spain, Italy and the United States supplied samples that represented acute and convalescent COVID-19. T cells, B-cell-depleted T cells, or PBMCs supplied cDNA or gDNA.

The CDR3 is 12 amino acids. Germline trimming cut 3 bases from V and 8 bases from J; bases unmatched to any gene: 2. Germline assignment: CDR1 LGHDT and CDR2 YNNKEL (reference sequence). Original handling: By means of reference gene primer amplification, nucleated cell counts were estimated. Clones were sequenced by immunoSEQ multiplex PCR, and TCRdb holds only the in-frame ones, with some missing. The V and J calls and clone size were taken over from that table, and D and trimming were inferred from the DNA. The sample consists of about 31,000 clones, approximately 91% of them appearing once. Sequencing input: peripheral blood. This receptor was identified in a human donor in a cohort sampled during active COVID-19. The chain employs TRBV3-1 (or the pseudogene TRBV3-2) and TRBJ1-2; TRBD1 aligns across 8 bases. CDR3 residues: CASSQGTGGYTF. DNA for the CDR3: TGTGCCAGCAGCCAGGGGACAGGAGGCTACACCTTC.